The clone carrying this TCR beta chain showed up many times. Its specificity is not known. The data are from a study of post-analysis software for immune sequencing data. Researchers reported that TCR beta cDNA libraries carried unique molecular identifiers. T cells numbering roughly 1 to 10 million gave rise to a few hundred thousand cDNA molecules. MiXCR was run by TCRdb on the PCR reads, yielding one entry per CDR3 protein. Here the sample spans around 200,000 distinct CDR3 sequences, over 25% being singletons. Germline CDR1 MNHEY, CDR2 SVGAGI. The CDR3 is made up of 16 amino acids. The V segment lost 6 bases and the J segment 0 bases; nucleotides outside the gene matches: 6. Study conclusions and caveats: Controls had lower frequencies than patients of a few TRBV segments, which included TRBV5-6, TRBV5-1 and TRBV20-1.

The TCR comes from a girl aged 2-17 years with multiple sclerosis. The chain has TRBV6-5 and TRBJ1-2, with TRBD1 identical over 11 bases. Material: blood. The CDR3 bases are TGTGCCAGCAGCCCGGACAGGGGGCAACCTAACTATGGCTACACCTTC. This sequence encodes CASSPDRGQPNYGYTF.